The 7 T cell receptor beta chains given below trace back to one sample, sequenced in a study of T cell responses to AZD1222 COVID-19 vaccine. Clones were read by immunoSEQ multiplex PCR, and TCRdb kept only the in-frame ones, dropping some. Of roughly 120,000 clones listed, around 81% are singletons. Sample: peripheral blood, taken on day 0 of AZD1222 vaccination. The receptor source for this set is an adult in good health.

The rearrangement links TRBV3-1 (or the pseudogene TRBV3-2) to TRBJ2-3; TRBD2 is a possible D gene (6 bases). With 0 bases removed from V and 2 bases from J, the gap between germline ends came to 9 bases. The CDR3 spans 15 residues. CDR1 LGHDT and CDR2 YNNKEL come from the germline V gene (reference sequence). The CDR3 coding sequence is TGTGCCAGCAGCCAAGATGGGGGGACCACAGATACGCAGTATTTT. Its translation is CASSQDGGTTDTQYF.

The V call is TRBV6-5, the J call TRBJ2-7, with 9 positions matching TRBD1. The J segment lost 4 bases and the V segment lost 7 bases, leaving 8 bases of the junction unmatched. In germline, CDR1 is MNHEY, CDR2 SVGAGI. The CDR3 contains 14 residues. The DNA for the CDR3 is TGTGCCAGCACCAGGACAGGGGCTGGTTACGAGCAGTACTTC. Its protein is CASTRTGAGYEQYF.

The rearrangement uses TRBV7-2 and TRBJ2-3, with TRBD1 identical over 11 bases. The germline gives CDR1 SGHTA, CDR2 FQGNSA. V lost 6 bases, J lost 6 bases, and 14 bases stayed unmatched. The CDR3 sequence is 17 residues long. CDR3: CASRPNTGTGGMDTQYF. DNA for the CDR3: TGTGCCAGCAGACCGAATACCGGGACAGGGGGTATGGATACGCAGTATTTT.

The chain couples TRBV5-4 to TRBJ1-1; D is ambiguous. CDR3 length equals 15 residues. V lost 0 bases to trimming and J lost 10 bases, with 19 bases between them. CDR1 and CDR2 from the germline V gene are SGHNT and YYREEE (reference sequence). The CDR3 nucleotides are TGTGCCAGCAGCTTGGGAGAGGGAATGATCCGTGGAGCTTTCTTT. Amino acid sequence: CASSLGEGMIRGAFF.

This clone was recorded once. The chain links TRBV10-1 to TRBJ2-7; D unresolved. The CDR3 loop spans 18 amino acids. Germline-derived CDR1 and CDR2 are WNHNN and SYGVQD (reference sequence). V lost 2 bases and J lost 2, with 22 bases in between. The CDR3 nucleotides read TGCGCCAGCAGTGAGGCAATCAGGAGCAACACTGGGACCTACGAGCAGTACTTC. Translated, it gives CASSEAIRSNTGTYEQYF.

This clone has at least ten counts. V gene TRBV7-9 combines with J gene TRBJ2-7, with 8 bases that match TRBD2. The germline V gene encodes CDR1 SEHNR and CDR2 FQNEAQ (reference sequence). The CDR3 has 15 residues. V dropped 2 bases and J dropped 2; count of bases not matched to a gene: 5. CDR3 residues: CASSLRAGAAYEQYF. The CDR3 DNA follows: TGTGCCAGCAGCTTACGAGCGGGGGCGGCCTACGAGCAGTACTTC.

This clone has more than one count but fewer than ten. The rearrangement joins TRBV6-5 to TRBJ2-7; D may be TRBD1 (6 bases). The CDR3 has 14 amino acids. The V end was cut by 7 bases, the J end by 6 bases, with 19 bases between. The germline V gene encodes CDR1 MNHEY and CDR2 SVGAGI. CDR3 bases: TGTGCCAGCACTCCGTTGGGGGCTGGTCGCGAGCAGTACTTC. It codes for CASTPLGAGREQYF.